Ten or more counts support the clone carrying this T cell receptor beta chain. Its target is not known. The V segment lost 8 bases and the J segment 2 bases; nucleotides outside the gene matches: 9. The germline CDR1 and CDR2 sequences are SEHNR and FQNEAQ (reference sequence). This CDR3 spans 14 amino acids. Under 3 months was the duration of disease in ophthalmopathy patients, who also had a Clinical Activity Score of at least 3 and a NOSPECS grade of at least 4. From RNA transcripts, TCR beta CDR3 regions were amplified. Using the HTBI primer set, a first-round RT-PCR was run on the TCR CDR3. One entry per CDR3 protein results from TCRdb running MiXCR on the multiplex PCR reads. The sample consists of approximately 400,000 distinct CDR3 sequences, roughly 14% of them appearing once. The data are from a study of T cells in Graves' hyperthyroidism and ophthalmopathy. On the study more broadly: Pretreatment peripheral blood was obtained at initial diagnosis.

General study results and limits: It was a median 6.5 months before onset that the model predicted ophthalmopathy. Separation of ophthalmopathy from stable hyperthyroidism was achieved by a 13 V-J model.

What was sequenced was blood. V usage is TRBV7-9 and J usage is TRBJ2-7, with 7 bases matching TRBD1. This clonotype was obtained from a woman younger than 45 with Graves' ophthalmopathy. The CDR3 DNA sequence: TGTGCCAGCGTCTCGGGGACAGCACCCTACGAGCAGTACTTC. Protein sequence: CASVSGTAPYEQYF.